This T cell receptor (beta chain) was captured by sequencing in a study of blood T cell repertoires in COVID-19. For the study at large: COVID-19 samples from acute and convalescent phases originated in the United States, Italy and Spain. T cells, B-cell-depleted T cells, or PBMCs supplied cDNA or gDNA.

As processed by the authors: Reference gene primer amplification gave estimated nucleated cell counts. TCRdb's copy holds only in-frame clones and misses some; the assay was immunoSEQ multiplex PCR. V, J and clone size were drawn from that table, and D and trimming were deduced from the DNA. Among almost 55,000 clones listed, around 87% were seen once. This CDR3 region has 12 residues. J lost 11 bases, V lost 4 bases, and 5 bases had no gene match. This TCR derives from a man aged 45-60 years with active COVID-19. Sequenced material: peripheral blood. The chain has TRBV12-3 or TRBV12-4 and TRBJ1-1, with 9 bases aligning to TRBD1. Here the CDR3 DNA reads TGTGCCAGCAGTTCCGGGACAGGGAGGGCTTTCTTT. Its translation: CASSSGTGRAFF.